One and the same sample provided the 18 T cell receptor beta chains below, sequenced in a study of blood T cell repertoires in COVID-19. Libraries were prepared by immunoSEQ multiplex PCR; TCRdb keeps only in-frame clonotypes and omits some of them. This table has some 250,000 clones, less than 90% appearing once. The sample was peripheral blood. The receptors stem from a young man with active or convalescent COVID-19.

CDR3 nucleotide sequence: TGCGCCAGCAGTTGGGGCAGCTATAATTCACCCCTCCACTTT. Its translation is CASSWGSYNSPLHF. The rearrangement joins TRBV4-1 to TRBJ1-6; D possibly corresponds to TRBD1 (5 bases). The germline V gene encodes CDR1 MGHRA and CDR2 YSYEKL. CDR3 length: 14 residues. The V end was cut by 6 bases, the J end by 3 bases, with 9 bases between.

The genes are TRBV27 and TRBJ2-3; TRBD2 might be the D (7 bases). The V end was cut by 6 bases, the J end by 4 bases, with 17 bases between. This CDR3 is built from 15 residues. CDR1 and CDR2 (germline): MNHEY, SMNVEV (reference sequence). The CDR3: CASRSYGGPADTQYF. The CDR3 DNA reads TGTGCCAGCAGGTCCTACGGGGGGCCCGCAGATACGCAGTATTTT.

This chain connects TRBV5-1 to TRBJ2-1; the D gene is possibly TRBD1 (5 bases). This CDR3 region has 13 residues. Germline V CDR1 and CDR2: SGHRS, YFSETQ. Trimming left V 7 bases short and J 6 bases short, with 14 bases between. This CDR3 is CASSATVSNEQFF. CDR3 DNA sequence: TGCGCCAGCTCCGCGACAGTGTCCAATGAGCAGTTCTTC. Filled out from reference TRBV5-1 and TRBJ2-1, the complete variable domain reads KAGVTQTPRYLIKTRGQQVTLSCSPISGHRSVSWYQQTPGQGLQFLFEYFSETQRNKGNFPGRFSGRQFSNSRSEMNVSTLELGDSALYLCASSATVSNEQFFGPGTRLTVL.

This chain connects TRBV18 to TRBJ2-3; D not certain. This CDR3 contains 14 residues. V was trimmed by 2 bases and J by 7 bases, leaving 13 bases between them. Germline V gives CDR1 KGHSH, CDR2 LQKENI. CDR3 residues: CASSPSSGLNTQYF. CDR3 DNA sequence: TGTGCCAGCTCACCATCTTCCGGTTTGAATACGCAGTATTTT.

The chain is built from TRBV3-1 (or the pseudogene TRBV3-2) and TRBJ2-7; 8 bases are shared with TRBD1. Trimming took 5 bases from V and 2 from J; bases not matched to a gene: 2. The CDR3 has 13 amino acids. CDR1 is LGHDT and CDR2 is YNNKEL in the germline V gene (reference sequence). The CDR3 spells CASSYRGAYEQYF. In nucleotides, the CDR3 is TGTGCCAGCAGCTACAGGGGGGCCTACGAGCAGTACTTC.

The gene calls are TRBV12-5 and TRBJ2-7; 7 positions match TRBD1. Germline trimming cut 8 bases from V and 1 base from J; bases unmatched to any gene: 8. The CDR3 loop spans 14 amino acids. Germline V gives CDR1 LGHNT, CDR2 FRNRAP. The CDR3 DNA reads as TGTGCTAGTTACCACAGGGGCCATTCCTACGAGCAGTACTTC. Residues: CASYHRGHSYEQYF.

This clone was found once. The chain recombines TRBV5-1 with TRBJ1-1; a possible D gene is TRBD1 (6 bases). This CDR3 contains 14 residues. The germline gives CDR1 SGHRS, CDR2 YFSETQ. Trimming cost V 4 bases and J 1 base, with 11 bases left between them. The CDR3 region is CASSRGQENTEAFF. The CDR3 DNA sequence: TGCGCCAGCAGCCGGGGACAAGAGAACACTGAAGCTTTCTTT. Supplemented by reference TRBV5-1 and TRBJ1-1, the full variable domain reads KAGVTQTPRYLIKTRGQQVTLSCSPISGHRSVSWYQQTPGQGLQFLFEYFSETQRNKGNFPGRFSGRQFSNSRSEMNVSTLELGDSALYLCASSRGQENTEAFFGQGTRLTVV.

J is TRBJ2-3 and V is TRBV4-2; D perhaps matches TRBD2 (6 bases). Germline assignment: CDR1 LGHNA and CDR2 YNFKEQ. V lost 3 bases, J lost 6 bases, and 13 bases lay in between. The CDR3 has 14 amino acids. This CDR3 reads CASSHNSGVDTQYF. DNA for the CDR3: TGTGCCAGCAGCCACAACTCGGGGGTGGATACGCAGTATTTT.

The chain carries TRBV5-6 and TRBJ2-7; 7 nucleotides match TRBD1. V lost 0 bases to trimming and J lost 3 bases; unmatched junction nucleotides: 0. This CDR3 contains 13 residues. Germline V CDR1 and CDR2: SGHDT, YYEEEE. The CDR3 nucleotides are TGTGCCAGCAGCTTGGACAGGGGCTACGAGCAGTACTTC. Its protein product is CASSLDRGYEQYF.

This clone was observed a single time. CDR3 nucleotides: TGTGCCAGCAGCCAAGTGTTCGCTGGACAGCCTTACGAGCAGTACTTC. It translates to CASSQVFAGQPYEQYF. The chain couples TRBV3-1 (or the pseudogene TRBV3-2) to TRBJ2-7, with a tentative D call TRBD1 (6 bases). Trimming removed 1 base from V and 4 bases from J, with 17 bases in between. The CDR3 totals 16 residues. Germline V lookup: CDR1 LGHDT, CDR2 YNNKEL (reference sequence).

The chain uses TRBV4-1 and TRBJ2-5, with D unclear. The germline V gene encodes CDR1 MGHRA and CDR2 YSYEKL. The CDR3 covers 15 residues. V lost 1 base and J 1 base, leaving 10 bases between the germline ends. The CDR3 bases are TGCGCCAGCAGCCAAGTAGGCGGCCTCCAAGAGACCCAGTACTTC. Protein sequence: CASSQVGGLQETQYF.

V gene TRBV3-1 (or the pseudogene TRBV3-2) combines with J gene TRBJ2-1, with 10 bases matching TRBD2. V lost 4 bases and J lost 8; bases outside the gene matches: 5. The CDR3 covers 14 residues. CDR1 LGHDT and CDR2 YNNKEL come from the germline V gene (reference sequence). The chain's CDR3 is CASSLRLAGHEQFF. Here the CDR3 DNA reads TGTGCCAGCAGCCTTCGACTAGCGGGCCATGAGCAGTTCTTC.

The V call is TRBV19, the J call TRBJ1-1; 7 positions match TRBD1. CDR1 is LNHDA, CDR2 SQIVND, per germline (reference sequence). The CDR3 length is 15 residues. The J segment lost 8 bases and the V segment lost 0 bases, leaving 9 bases of the junction unmatched. The CDR3: CASSIDRGSDREAFF. The DNA for the CDR3 is TGTGCCAGTAGTATAGATCGGGGGTCGGACAGGGAAGCTTTCTTT.

This chain uses TRBV6-1 with TRBJ2-5; TRBD1 is a possible D gene (5 bases). Trimming stripped 3 bases from V and 5 bases from J, with 13 bases between. The CDR3 has 14 amino acids. Germline CDR1 and CDR2: MNHNS and SASEGT. CDR3 region: CASSEQGGWETQYF. The DNA for the CDR3 is TGTGCCAGCAGTGAGCAGGGTGGGTGGGAGACCCAGTACTTC.

The rearrangement joins TRBV24-1 to TRBJ1-4, with a tentative D call TRBD1 (6 bases). CDR1 and CDR2 from the germline V gene are KGHDR and SFDVKD. Between the trimmed V and J ends, which lost 4 bases and 5 bases, there was a span of 13 bases. The CDR3 is 15 residues long. This chain's CDR3 is CATSDIDRLNEKLFF. The CDR3 DNA follows: TGTGCCACCAGTGACATTGACAGGCTGAATGAAAAACTGTTTTTT.

This chain connects TRBV7-2 to TRBJ2-7, with TRBD1 matching over 10 bases. CDR1 and CDR2 (germline): SGHTA, FQGNSA. With 0 bases clipped from V and 5 bases from J, the junction kept 13 bases outside the gene matches. This CDR3 region has 18 residues. The CDR3: CASSLAQMVGQGFDEQYF. In DNA, the CDR3 is TGTGCCAGCAGCTTAGCGCAAATGGTGGGACAGGGGTTCGACGAGCAGTACTTC. Based on the CDR3 plus reference TRBV7-2 and TRBJ2-7, the full variable domain is GAGVSQSPSNKVTEKGKDVELRCDPISGHTALYWYRQSLGQGLEFLIYFQGNSAPDKSGLPSDRFSAERTGGSVSTLTIQRTQQEDSAVYLCASSLAQMVGQGFDEQYFGPGTRLTVT.

The chain uses TRBV4-1 and TRBJ2-7, with 7 bases aligning to TRBD2. Per germline, CDR1 MGHRA and CDR2 YSYEKL. The CDR3 covers 15 residues. Trimming took 2 bases from V and 5 from J; bases not matched to a gene: 9. This CDR3 is CASSQLGLNYDEQYF. The CDR3 coding sequence is TGCGCCAGCAGCCAACTGGGACTAAACTACGACGAGCAGTACTTC.

The chain links TRBV4-1 to TRBJ1-3; D is ambiguous. Germline V gene lookup returns CDR1 MGHRA and CDR2 YSYEKL. V lost 1 base and J 0 bases, leaving 4 bases between the germline ends. The CDR3 spans 14 residues. CDR3 coding DNA: TGCGCCAGCAGCCAAGGGAGCTCTGGAAACACCATATATTTT. Translation: CASSQGSSGNTIYF.